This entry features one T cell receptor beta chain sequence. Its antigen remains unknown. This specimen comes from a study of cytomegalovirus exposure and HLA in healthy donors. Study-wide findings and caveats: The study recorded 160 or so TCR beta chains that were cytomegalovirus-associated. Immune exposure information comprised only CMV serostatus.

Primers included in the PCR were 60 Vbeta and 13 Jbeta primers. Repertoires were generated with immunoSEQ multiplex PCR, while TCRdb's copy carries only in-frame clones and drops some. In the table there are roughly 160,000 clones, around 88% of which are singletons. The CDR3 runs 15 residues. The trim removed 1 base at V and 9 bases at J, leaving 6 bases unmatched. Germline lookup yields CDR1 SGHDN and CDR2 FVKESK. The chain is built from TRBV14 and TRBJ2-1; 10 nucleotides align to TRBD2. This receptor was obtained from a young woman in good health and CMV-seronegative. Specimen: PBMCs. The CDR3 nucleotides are TGTGCCAGCAGCCAAGCAGCGGGGGGGCTCGTTGAGCAGTTCTTC. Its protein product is CASSQAAGGLVEQFF.